The 29 T cell receptor beta chains reported below all come from one sample, sequenced in a study of CXCR3-negative and CXCR3-positive naive CD8 T cells. The authors made the TRB cDNA libraries by 5' RACE using UMI labels. TCRdb reprocessed the 5' RACE reads and keeps a single row for each CDR3 protein, giving no DNA. The table lists 90,000 to 100,000 distinct CDR3 sequences. The sequencing sample was made of naive CXCR3- CD8+ T cells from blood. Subset indicated: CD45RO-CCR7+CD27+CD95- naive CD8+ T cells lacking CXCR3 (TNR3-). The receptors were gathered from a human donor in good health. Some clones in this sample may be carry-over from other donors' samples.

The V call is TRBV20-1, the J call TRBJ1-2; lacking DNA, the TRBD1 call made by TCRdb goes unchecked. The germline gives CDR1 DFQATT, CDR2 SNEGSKA (reference sequence). This CDR3 is 16 amino acids long. CDR3 sequence: CSARDLGAPADYGYTF.

The chain links TRBV27 to TRBJ1-1. Germline values: CDR1 MNHEY, CDR2 SMNVEV (reference sequence). The CDR3 sequence is 15 residues long. The CDR3 reads CASSSAGGLNTEAFF.

The V and J genes are TRBV11-2 and TRBJ2-1; the TCRdb D gene call, TRBD2, has no DNA to confirm it. The CDR3 runs 15 residues. The germline CDR1 and CDR2 sequences are SGHAT and FQNNGV. CDR3 loop: CASSLILAGGDEQFF.

The V gene is TRBV6-2 or TRBV6-3, the J gene TRBJ1-2; TCRdb lists TRBD1, though no DNA is available to test this call. Germline V gene data show CDR1 as MNHEY and CDR2 as SVGEGT. This CDR3 contains 14 residues. CDR3 loop: CASRTPGQVSEDTF.

V is TRBV5-1 and J is TRBJ2-7; TCRdb picks TRBD2, but there is no DNA to check that call. This CDR3 is 17 amino acids long. Germline V CDR1 and CDR2: SGHRS, YFSETQ. The CDR3: CASSLRGTSGRGDEQYF.

V and J are TRBV20-1 and TRBJ1-1; there is no DNA to check the TCRdb D call of TRBD1. Germline V CDR1 and CDR2: DFQATT, SNEGSKA (reference sequence). This CDR3 contains 15 residues. CDR3 sequence reads: CSARVPDRGNTEAFF.

The J gene is TRBJ1-1, the V gene TRBV5-1; there is no DNA to check the TCRdb D call of TRBD1. Germline-derived CDR1 and CDR2 are SGHRS and YFSETQ. The CDR3 runs to 15 residues. CDR3 region: CASSSRTNGGTEAFF.

The chain is built from TRBV27 and TRBJ2-3. Germline V gene data show CDR1 as MNHEY and CDR2 as SMNVEV (reference sequence). The CDR3 is made up of 12 amino acids. CDR3 sequence: CASSFHTDTQYF.

This chain joins TRBV7-2 and TRBJ2-5; TCRdb picks TRBD2, but there is no DNA to check that call. Looked up from germline, CDR1 is SGHTA and CDR2 is FQGNSA. The CDR3 has 19 amino acids. CDR3 loop: CASSYFEAGTPEGQETQYF.

This sequence joins TRBV4-1 and TRBJ2-5; there is no DNA to check the TCRdb D call of TRBD2. There are 15 residues in the CDR3. Per the germline V gene, CDR1 is MGHRA and CDR2 is YSYEKL. The chain's CDR3 is CASSQPTSGKETQYF.

This chain links TRBV4-3 with TRBJ2-7; without DNA, the TCRdb call of TRBD2 cannot be checked. The CDR3 spans 15 residues. The V gene's germline CDR1 is LGHNA and CDR2 YSLEER. CDR3 loop: CASSQESGISYEQYF.

J is TRBJ2-2 and V is TRBV29-1; TCRdb outputs TRBD1, but without DNA this stays unchecked. There are 15 residues in the CDR3. Per the germline V gene, CDR1 is SQVTM and CDR2 is ANQGSEA. The CDR3 sequence is CSVEERGRNTGELFF.

This rearrangement joins TRBV29-1 to TRBJ2-3; the D gene TCRdb calls, TRBD1, cannot be checked with no DNA. The CDR3 spans 14 residues. From germline, CDR1 is SQVTM and CDR2 ANQGSEA. CDR3 amino acids: CSVGGRGSTDTQYF.

The chain is built from TRBV28 and TRBJ2-7; TCRdb reports TRBD1, a call that lacks DNA to check it against. Germline V CDR1 and CDR2: MDHEN, SYDVKM. The CDR3 covers 15 residues. The CDR3 loop is CASSFSRDRGYEQYF.

The genes are TRBV4-1 and TRBJ1-5; TCRdb's D call, TRBD1, is unchecked because there is no DNA. From germline, CDR1 is MGHRA and CDR2 YSYEKL. This CDR3 contains 15 residues. This CDR3 is CASSPRTGMHQPQHF.

V usage is TRBV29-1 and J usage is TRBJ2-1; the TRBD1 assignment by TCRdb is unverifiable without DNA. Looked up from germline, CDR1 is SQVTM and CDR2 is ANQGSEA. This CDR3 contains 17 residues. This CDR3 is CSAEPGGEQVPHNEQFF.

The V and J genes are TRBV29-1 and TRBJ2-1; no DNA is available, so the TRBD1 call from TCRdb remains unchecked. Germline V lookup: CDR1 SQVTM, CDR2 ANQGSEA. The CDR3 extends over 13 amino acids. This CDR3 is CSVELPGQGLEFF.

This rearrangement joins TRBV29-1 to TRBJ2-5; TCRdb selects TRBD2, and the lack of DNA leaves this call unchecked. The CDR3 totals 13 residues. Germline loops: CDR1 SQVTM, CDR2 ANQGSEA. CDR3 residues: CSVGGVGELTQYF.

CDR3 amino acids: CASSKRIAGDTQYF. The rearrangement links TRBV28 to TRBJ2-3; lacking DNA, the TRBD2 call made by TCRdb goes unchecked. The CDR3 has 14 amino acids. CDR1 MDHEN and CDR2 SYDVKM come from the germline V gene.

CDR3: CASSYSLTGELFF. The J gene is TRBJ2-2, the V gene TRBV6-2 or TRBV6-3. The CDR3 has 13 residues. CDR1 is MNHEY and CDR2 is SVGEGT in the germline V gene.

J is TRBJ2-1 and V is TRBV4-3; TCRdb calls TRBD1, which cannot be checked without DNA. CDR1 is LGHNA, CDR2 YSLEER, per germline. There are 17 residues in the CDR3. CDR3 protein: CASSQDLRTTKYNEQFF.

The rearrangement links TRBV10-3 to TRBJ2-1; TCRdb calls TRBD2, which cannot be checked without DNA. This CDR3 has 13 residues. Germline V gene lookup returns CDR1 ENHRY and CDR2 SYGVKD. The chain's CDR3 is CATLGPANNEQFF.

The rearrangement joins TRBV28 to TRBJ2-3. CDR3 length equals 12 residues. Looked up from germline, CDR1 is MDHEN and CDR2 is SYDVKM. The CDR3 loop reads CASSYITDTQYF.

The chain's CDR3 is CSATVNTEAFF. The chain links TRBV20-1 to TRBJ1-1. Germline-derived CDR1 and CDR2 are DFQATT and SNEGSKA (reference sequence). CDR3 size: 11 residues.

This sequence joins TRBV11-2 and TRBJ2-7. The germline V gene has CDR1 SGHAT and CDR2 FQNNGV. The CDR3 sequence is 14 residues long. Here the CDR3 reads CASSLVRGDYEQYF.

V usage is TRBV4-3 and J usage is TRBJ2-5. The CDR3 loop spans 15 amino acids. Germline CDR1 and CDR2: LGHNA and YSLEER. CDR3 region: CASSQGLGWKETQYF.

This sequence joins TRBV6-5 and TRBJ2-3; TCRdb's D call, TRBD2, is unchecked because there is no DNA. The germline V gene encodes CDR1 MNHEY and CDR2 SVGAGI. The CDR3 runs to 14 residues. CDR3 residues: CASSYSWDSNTQYF.

This rearrangement joins TRBV20-1 to TRBJ2-5; TCRdb returns TRBD1, unconfirmable since there is no DNA. Looked up from germline, CDR1 is DFQATT and CDR2 is SNEGSKA (reference sequence). The CDR3 loop spans 14 amino acids. This CDR3 is CSARDRQGEETQYF.

V is TRBV6-5 and J is TRBJ1-2; the D call from TCRdb, TRBD1, cannot be confirmed without DNA. In germline, CDR1 is MNHEY, CDR2 SVGAGI. The CDR3 has 18 residues. The chain's CDR3 is CASSYSYTGTGNNYGYTF.